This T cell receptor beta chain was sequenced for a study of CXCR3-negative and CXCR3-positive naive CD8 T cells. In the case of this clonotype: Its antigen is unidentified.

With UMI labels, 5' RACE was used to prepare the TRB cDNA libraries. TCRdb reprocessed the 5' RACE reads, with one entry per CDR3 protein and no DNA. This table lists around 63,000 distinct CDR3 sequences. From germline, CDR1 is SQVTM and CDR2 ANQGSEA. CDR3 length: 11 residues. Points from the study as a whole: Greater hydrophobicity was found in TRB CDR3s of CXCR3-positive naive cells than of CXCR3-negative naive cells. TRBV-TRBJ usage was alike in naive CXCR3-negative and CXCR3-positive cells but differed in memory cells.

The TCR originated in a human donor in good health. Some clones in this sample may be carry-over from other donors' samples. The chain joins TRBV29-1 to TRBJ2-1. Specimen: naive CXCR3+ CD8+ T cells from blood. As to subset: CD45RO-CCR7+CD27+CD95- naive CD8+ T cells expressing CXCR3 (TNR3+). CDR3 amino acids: CSVNGYNEQFF.